This T cell receptor beta chain comes out of a study of CXCR3-negative and CXCR3-positive naive CD8 T cells. Details on this clonotype: What it binds is not known.

This CDR3 comprises 17 residues. Broader study findings: For CXCR3-positive naive cells, TRB CDR3s were more hydrophobic than those of CXCR3-negative naive cells.

Via 5' RACE with UMI labels, TRB cDNA libraries were prepared. With the 5' RACE reads reprocessed, TCRdb shows one record per CDR3 protein and no DNA. This sample contains approximately 130,000 distinct CDR3 sequences. The sample was naive CXCR3+ CD8+ T cells from blood. Subset of the sample: CD45RO-CCR7+CD27+CD95- naive CD8+ T cells expressing CXCR3 (TNR3+). This clonotype was sampled from a human donor in good health. Some clones in this sample may be carry-over from other donors' samples. This chain links TRBV12-3 or TRBV12-4 with TRBJ2-5; TCRdb's D call of TRBD2 is untestable without DNA. CDR3 residues: CASSQAGWLAGGETQYF.